This TCR beta chain was sequenced during a study of glioma-infiltrating T cells (dated by TCRdb to the mid-2010s). Concerning the study at large: The study sequenced TCR alpha- and beta-chain repertoires from glioma tissue, from non-neoplastic brain tissue and from matched peripheral blood mononuclear cells. Three low-grade glioma patients, about eight primary glioblastoma patients and three non-glioma patients contributing non-neoplastic brain tissue were included in the paired cohort. To gauge divergence between tissue and blood T-cell populations, every tissue-infiltrating repertoire was compared against the peripheral blood repertoire from the same patient. What the authors observed across the whole study: Tissue and blood shared very few CDR3 sequences, a result attributed to high CDR3 diversity and limited sampling. Small numbers underpinned the group comparisons: about eight glioblastoma patients, three low-grade glioma patients and three non-neoplastic patients. VJ-independent divergence between tissue and blood was below expectation in non-neoplastic patients but above expectation in all gliomas, especially low-grade gliomas.

TCR alpha and beta CDR3 regions were amplified with the iRepertoire nested amplicon-rescue multiplex PCR (arm-PCR) platform from RNA. The input for one-step reverse transcription and amplification was about 85-450 ng of tissue mRNA or PBMC total RNA. Following bead purification, Illumina adapters were added by a secondary multiplex PCR, and libraries between 200 and 400 bp were gel-purified. The libraries contained internal 6-nucleotide barcodes that were used for demultiplexing. Sequencing of the libraries was done on an Illumina MiSeq using 2x220 or 2x250 nucleotide paired-end reads. The original methods were these. FLASH 1.2.11 was used to merge paired reads, and BWA-MEM then aligned the reads to the GRCh37 human genome before TRA and TRB reads were extracted. An IMGT-derived reference of cassette sequences and CDR3 motifs, with pseudogenes included, was used for V and J assignment. Three-frame translation of reads was performed, and productive CDR3s were defined as those with a C...FGXG motif and no stop codons. Unique combinations of V-J cassette pair and CDR3 amino acid sequence were defined as clonotypes. Reads were filtered by Hamming distance, thresholded by each sample's sequence error rate in mapped regions. TCRdb reprocessed the public reads (quality trimming at Q25 with fastp, clone calling with MiXCR) and kept in-frame beta chains. Rows merge per CDR3 protein into single entries with the most common DNA and genes. TCRdb's processing, not the authors', yielded these V and J calls. A total of roughly 130,000 distinct CDR3 sequences appear in this sample, about 25% of them only once. Of the sample, about a quarter is held by the ten largest clones.

The CDR3 contains 17 residues, cysteine and phenylalanine counted. Only the CDR3 portion is preserved as DNA: 51 bases, with reading frame beginning at the first base. Looking up the germline V gene yields CDR1 MGHDK and CDR2 SYGVNS. The germline ends are 18 bases apart after V is trimmed by 4 bases and J by 0 bases. This clonotype was recorded at least ten times. Its recognized antigen is unknown. Within one base of it there is no much larger clone, and no base qualities were kept. This receptor was identified in a human donor with low-grade glioma or glioblastoma, undergoing nonglioma brain surgery, or in good health (not recorded which). This receptor chain uses TRBV25-1 and TRBJ2-5; TRBD2 is perhaps the D gene, given 6 matching bases. Sequencing was carried out using glioma tissue, nonneoplastic brain tissue, or PBMCs (not recorded which). The nucleotide sequence is given as TGTGCCAGCAGTGCTTCTCCGGGACTTAGGTACCAAGAGACCCAGTACTTC. This yields the protein CASSASPGLRYQETQYF.